These 21 T cell receptor beta chains share one sample of origin, sequenced in a study of cytomegalovirus exposure and HLA in healthy donors. The PCR had 60 Vbeta and 13 Jbeta primers. TCRdb keeps only in-frame clones here, not all; method: immunoSEQ multiplex PCR. The sample has about 210,000 clones, and its top ten clones hold less than 1%. The sequencing input was PBMCs. The receptors were gathered from a woman aged 25 to 39 in good health and CMV-seropositive.

The chain is built from TRBV10-3 and TRBJ2-3, with D unclear. The CDR3 length is 11 residues. The germline V and J ends were trimmed by 6 bases and 3 bases, with 4 bases remaining between them. The germline CDR1 and CDR2 sequences are ENHRY and SYGVKD. CDR3 in DNA: TGTGCCATCAGCTCTACAGATACGCAGTATTTT. As protein: CAISSTDTQYF.

About this clone itself: One end of the junction varies from germline; a read error may be responsible. The chain is built from TRBV10-3 and TRBJ2-3; 13 bases agree with TRBD2. Germline loops: CDR1 ENHRY, CDR2 SYGVKD. This CDR3 has 15 residues. CDR3 DNA sequence: TGTGCCATCTCTCGGACTAGCGGGAGCATAGATACGCAGTATTTT. This encodes CAISRTSGSIDTQYF.

The chain recombines TRBV5-1 with TRBJ2-3; 9 bases line up with TRBD2. J was trimmed by 5 bases and V by 0 bases; bases with no gene match: 7. This CDR3 region has 16 residues. Germline V gene sequence: CDR1 SGHRS, CDR2 YFSETQ. As DNA, the CDR3 is TGCGCCAGCAGCTTGGCCGGGAGCGGGGGGCGAGATACGCAGTATTTT. Encoded protein: CASSLAGSGGRDTQYF.

The J gene is TRBJ2-7, the V gene TRBV5-1; 13 positions agree with TRBD2. Germline lookup yields CDR1 SGHRS and CDR2 YFSETQ. Trimming at V came to 4 bases and at J to 4 bases, leaving 8 bases not matched to a gene. The CDR3 covers 16 residues. The CDR3, as DNA: TGCGCCAGCAGCGACTCAGGGACTAGCGGGGAGTACGAGCAGTACTTC. It translates to CASSDSGTSGEYEQYF.

The gene calls are TRBV7-2 and TRBJ1-5; TRBD1 aligns across 9 bases. The V and J ends lost 5 bases and 2 bases, in that order; junction bases with no gene match: 4. Germline V gene sequence: CDR1 SGHTA, CDR2 FQGNSA. The CDR3 contains 15 residues. The CDR3 loop is CASSQGQGGNQPQHF. The CDR3 DNA sequence: TGTGCCAGCAGCCAGGGACAGGGTGGCAATCAGCCCCAGCATTTT.

V and J are TRBV5-4 and TRBJ2-7, with D unresolved. Germline-derived CDR1 and CDR2 are SGHNT and YYREEE (reference sequence). V lost 0 bases, J lost 3 bases, and 13 bases lay in between. CDR3 length: 15 residues. In DNA form, the CDR3 reads TGTGCCAGCAGCTTGGCCGCAGCCGGGTACTACGAGCAGTACTTC. As protein: CASSLAAAGYYEQYF. The complete variable domain, with remaining parts taken from reference TRBV5-4 and TRBJ2-7, reads ETGVTQSPTHLIKTRGQQVTLRCSSQSGHNTVSWYQQALGQGPQFIFQYYREEENGRGNFPPRFSGLQFPNYSSELNVNALELDDSALYLCASSLAAAGYYEQYFGPGTRLTVT.

The chain couples TRBV25-1 to TRBJ1-2, with a weak D call TRBD1 (5 bases). Trimming pared 0 bases from V and 8 bases from J, leaving 13 bases between. Germline V CDR1 and CDR2: MGHDK, SYGVNS. The CDR3 runs 14 residues. CDR3 bases: TGTGCCAGCAGTGAATATCGGCAGGGTTACGGCTACACCTTC. Translation: CASSEYRQGYGYTF.

This sequence joins TRBV7-2 and TRBJ2-5; D gene uncertain. The ends were cut back, 1 base at V and 5 bases at J, with 8 bases in the middle. CDR3 length: 13 residues. In germline, CDR1 is SGHTA, CDR2 FQGNSA. As DNA, the CDR3 is TGTGCCAGCAGCTTAGGGGCAGTGGAGACCCAGTACTTC. It codes for CASSLGAVETQYF. Complete variable domain (other parts from reference TRBV7-2 and TRBJ2-5): GAGVSQSPSNKVTEKGKDVELRCDPISGHTALYWYRQSLGQGLEFLIYFQGNSAPDKSGLPSDRFSAERTGGSVSTLTIQRTQQEDSAVYLCASSLGAVETQYFGPGTRLLVL.

With regard to this clone: At one end the junction does not follow the germline gene, possibly because of a read error. The chain recombines TRBV5-6 with TRBJ1-2; TRBD1 matches at 9 bases. The germline V gene has CDR1 SGHDT and CDR2 YYEEEE. The CDR3 sequence is 14 residues long. CDR3 sequence (DNA): TGTGTCAGCATCCTACCGGGACAGGGACCTGGCTACACCTTC. It codes for CVSILPGQGPGYTF.

The rearrangement uses TRBV5-1 and TRBJ2-7; 8 bases are shared with TRBD1. Trimming took 3 bases from V and 5 from J; bases not matched to a gene: 7. Per germline, CDR1 SGHRS and CDR2 YFSETQ. This CDR3 is 14 amino acids long. CDR3 protein: CASSSGDRLNEQYF. Here the CDR3 DNA reads TGCGCCAGCAGCTCCGGGGACAGGCTGAACGAGCAGTACTTC.

This chain links TRBV5-1 with TRBJ2-2, with D possibly matching TRBD1 (7 bases). The V gene lost 0 bases and the J gene lost 4 bases, with 13 bases spanning the gap. Germline CDR1 SGHRS, CDR2 YFSETQ. The CDR3 totals 16 residues. In nucleotides, the CDR3 is TGCGCCAGCAGCTTGGCAAGGAGGGGGCGCACCGGGGAGCTGTTTTTT. Residues: CASSLARRGRTGELFF.

The chain employs TRBV29-1 and TRBJ1-1; no reliable D call. V was shortened by 4 bases and J by 4 bases, with 22 bases between the two germline ends. This CDR3 contains 16 residues. From germline, CDR1 is SQVTM and CDR2 ANQGSEA. CDR3 sequence reads: CSVVVGVSLASTEAFF. CDR3 nucleotides: TGCAGCGTTGTAGTCGGTGTCTCCTTAGCGTCCACTGAAGCTTTCTTT.

CDR3 sequence (DNA): TGCGCCAGCAGCGACATGGACAGGGGGAATGAGCAGTTCTTC. Translating gives CASSDMDRGNEQFF. The chain couples TRBV5-1 to TRBJ2-1, with 10 bases aligning to TRBD1. CDR3 size: 14 residues. The germline V gene has CDR1 SGHRS and CDR2 YFSETQ. The V and J ends lost 4 bases and 7 bases, in that order; junction bases with no gene match: 5.

The genes are TRBV6-5 and TRBJ2-1; 7 bases match TRBD1. CDR3 size: 15 residues. Germline-derived CDR1 and CDR2 are MNHEY and SVGAGI. J lost 4 bases, V lost 7 bases, and 10 bases had no gene match. The CDR3 DNA sequence: TGTGCCAGCACGTTACTGAGGGACAGTTACAATGAGCAGTTCTTC. This sequence encodes CASTLLRDSYNEQFF.

The V call is TRBV6-4, the J call TRBJ1-1; TRBD1 might be the D (6 bases). Trimming cost V 6 bases and J 4 bases, with 18 bases left between them. This CDR3 spans 15 amino acids. Germline values: CDR1 MRHNA, CDR2 SNTAGT. The CDR3 reads CASRPTGQGSTEAFF. CDR3 nucleotides: TGTGCCAGCAGACCTACCGGGCAGGGGAGCACTGAAGCTTTCTTT.

This rearrangement joins TRBV30 to TRBJ2-7; D is unclear. Germline assignment: CDR1 GTSNPN and CDR2 SVGIG (reference sequence). There are 13 residues in the CDR3. With 2 bases removed from V and 4 bases from J, the gap between germline ends came to 12 bases. CDR3 DNA sequence: TGTGCCTGGAGTTTTGCGCAGGCATACGAGCAGTACTTC. This gives the protein CAWSFAQAYEQYF.

The gene calls are TRBV6-5 and TRBJ2-7; the D is unclear. Germline loops: CDR1 MNHEY, CDR2 SVGAGI. Trimming took off 6 bases at V and 2 bases at J, with 5 bases between the two ends. The CDR3 contains 11 residues. The chain's CDR3 is CASRAAYEQYF. In DNA, the CDR3 is TGTGCCAGCAGGGCAGCCTACGAGCAGTACTTC.

V usage is TRBV2 and J usage is TRBJ1-5, with a possible D match to TRBD1 (6 bases). Germline-derived CDR1 and CDR2 are SNHLY and FYNNEI. The CDR3 is made up of 14 amino acids. The V and J ends lost 2 bases and 5 bases respectively, with 10 bases between them. The CDR3 loop reads CASSEWTVDQPQHF. The DNA of the CDR3 is TGTGCCAGCAGTGAATGGACAGTAGATCAGCCCCAGCATTTT.

V and J are TRBV7-2 and TRBJ2-5; 10 bases match TRBD2. This CDR3 spans 17 amino acids. J lost 4 bases, V lost 0 bases, and 8 bases had no gene match. The germline gives CDR1 SGHTA, CDR2 FQGNSA. The CDR3 DNA reads as TGTGCCAGCAGCTTAGCGGGAGCGGGGGGGGTTCGAGAGACCCAGTACTTC. This gives the protein CASSLAGAGGVRETQYF.

J is TRBJ1-2 and V is TRBV27; 8 bases line up with TRBD1. The V and J ends lost 5 bases and 8 bases, in that order; junction bases with no gene match: 13. CDR3 length equals 15 residues. CDR1 is MNHEY and CDR2 is SMNVEV in the germline V gene (reference sequence). The CDR3 DNA is TGTGCCAGCAGTCCCGGGACAGGCCCCCGTAGGGGCTACACCTTC. Protein: CASSPGTGPRRGYTF.

The gene calls are TRBV23-1 and TRBJ2-3, with 11 bases aligning to TRBD1. TRBV23-1 qualifies as an ORF whose function is uncertain. The CDR3 totals 18 residues. The trim removed 0 bases at V and 2 bases at J, leaving 7 bases unmatched. The CDR3 nucleotides are TGCGCCAGCAGTCAATCCCGTGGGGACAGGGGGTCCACAGATACGCAGTATTTT. Protein: CASSQSRGDRGSTDTQYF.